This TCR beta chain emerged from a study of spatial heterogeneity in lung cancer. Study summary: Alpha-chain detections were consistently fewer than beta-chain detections among the sequences. The average appearance count of each unique TCR and UMI combination in raw reads was more than ten.

Germline CDR1 MNHNY, CDR2 SVGAGI (reference sequence). This CDR3 region has 13 residues. Trimming removed 8 bases at V and 2 bases at J, with 12 bases between. The table lists this clonotype with many counts. Time point reported: sample taken at primary tumor resection. Unsorted whole RNA samples from tumor, nontumor lung or frozen PBMC were sequenced. The donor group consisted of 72 patients who had untreated, early-stage non-small cell lung cancer. TCRdb used MiXCR to reprocess the 5' RACE reads, holding one entry per CDR3 protein. This repertoire shows about 11,000 distinct CDR3 sequences, about 3.7% found once; its top ten account for around 6.9%.

The sequence was obtained from a male donor with early-stage non-small cell lung cancer. The V gene is TRBV6-6, the J gene TRBJ2-5; weak D call: TRBD1 (7 bases). The material was normal lung tissue next to the tumor, obtained at surgery. The CDR3 DNA reads TGTGCCAGCGGAGGGACAGCACAAGAGACCCAGTACTTC. Translated, it gives CASGGTAQETQYF.